This T cell receptor (beta chain) was observed in a study of T cell responses to AZD1222 COVID-19 vaccine. Study conclusions and caveats: Baseline antibody screening turned up just five to seven seropositive AZD1222 recipients. Possibly, clonal diversity was underestimated; donors were largely white British and included more females. Spike-specific TCR breadth and depth grew following two AZD1222 doses. As reported, nearly half of all spike-specific TCRs target variant regions that are unmutated.

V dropped 6 bases and J dropped 3 bases, with 14 bases sitting between them. The CDR3 has 14 residues. Germline CDR1 MNHEY, CDR2 SMNVEV (reference sequence). Here immunoSEQ multiplex PCR was the method, and the copy in TCRdb shows in-frame clones only, minus some. The table has 100,000 to 150,000 clones, about 91% seen once. Remarks on this clone: Its antigen is unknown.

This receptor was identified in an adult who received the AZD1222 COVID-19 vaccine. The sequences come from peripheral blood, collected 28 days after the second AZD1222 dose. This sequence joins TRBV27 and TRBJ1-1, with a tentative D call TRBD1 (5 bases). The CDR3 region has the DNA TGTGCCAGCAGCATGTGGCGGGGGGACACTGAAGCTTTCTTT. The encoded protein is CASSMWRGDTEAFF.